The 21 T cell receptor beta chains listed next were all sequenced from one sample in a study of T cell changes during pregnancy in multiple sclerosis. Repertoires were generated with immunoSEQ multiplex PCR, while TCRdb's copy carries only in-frame clones and drops some. The data contain roughly 89,000 clones, approximately 95% of them seen just once; the ten biggest clones take up less than 2%. Source: peripheral blood, taken after pregnancy. The receptor source for this set is a female donor in good health, enrolled as a control in a pregnancy study.

The V call is TRBV28, the J call TRBJ1-2; possible D gene TRBD1, 6 bases. The CDR3 runs 14 residues. Looked up from germline, CDR1 is MDHEN and CDR2 is SYDVKM. V was clipped by 8 bases and J by 8 bases, with 21 bases between them. Here the CDR3 reads CASLVGGAGVGYTF. CDR3 nucleotide sequence: TGTGCCAGCCTCGTTGGGGGGGCGGGGGTAGGCTACACCTTC.

J is TRBJ1-2 and V is TRBV4-1, with D hard to call. Trimming left V 1 base short and J 3 bases short, with 9 bases between. Looked up from germline, CDR1 is MGHRA and CDR2 is YSYEKL. This CDR3 has 14 amino acids. The CDR3 is CASSQAGVDYGYTF. CDR3 coding DNA: TGCGCCAGCAGCCAAGCCGGGGTAGACTATGGCTACACCTTC.

This sequence joins TRBV7-9 and TRBJ2-7; TRBD2 aligns across 10 bases. V dropped 4 bases and J dropped 4; count of bases not matched to a gene: 4. The germline gives CDR1 SEHNR, CDR2 FQNEAQ (reference sequence). The CDR3 totals 14 residues. CDR3 loop: CASSSPSGGYEQYF. In DNA, the CDR3 is TGTGCCAGCAGCTCCCCTAGCGGGGGTTACGAGCAGTACTTC.

This sequence joins TRBV30 and TRBJ2-3; D might be TRBD2 (7 bases). Germline V gives CDR1 GTSNPN, CDR2 SVGIG (reference sequence). This CDR3 contains 13 residues. Trimming took off 1 base at V and 4 bases at J, with 9 bases between the two ends. CDR3 coding DNA: TGTGCCTGGAGTGGCGGGGGCCCAGATACGCAGTATTTT. It yields the protein CAWSGGGPDTQYF. Complete variable domain (other parts from reference TRBV30 and TRBJ2-3): SQTIHQWPATLVQPVGSPLSLECTVEGTSNPNLYWYRQAAGRGLQLLFYSVGIGQISSEVPQNLSASRPQDRQFILSSKKLLLSDSGFYLCAWSGGGPDTQYFGPGTRLTVL.

The chain is built from TRBV7-2 and TRBJ2-1; 11 bases are shared with TRBD1. J gave up 7 bases and V 5 bases, and 4 bases lay outside the gene matches. The CDR3 sequence is 14 residues long. Per the germline V gene, CDR1 is SGHTA and CDR2 is FQGNSA. The CDR3 DNA reads TGTGCCAGCAGCACTGGACAGGGGGCAAATGAGCAGTTCTTC. Its translation is CASSTGQGANEQFF.

The chain couples TRBV6-6 to TRBJ1-5; TRBD1 is a possible D gene (6 bases). This CDR3 spans 13 amino acids. Germline assignment: CDR1 MNHNY and CDR2 SVGAGI (reference sequence). V shed 8 bases and J shed 2 bases, with 10 bases lying between them. The CDR3 bases are TGTGCCAGCGCGGGGGCTGGCAATCAGCCCCAGCATTTT. Its translation is CASAGAGNQPQHF.

V usage is TRBV6-1 and J usage is TRBJ2-6, with 8 bases lining up with TRBD1. Germline V lookup: CDR1 MNHNS, CDR2 SASEGT. CDR3 size: 19 residues. The V segment lost 3 bases and the J segment 0 bases; nucleotides outside the gene matches: 10. The CDR3 here is CASSDPPGQVRSGANVLTF. The CDR3 nucleotides are TGTGCCAGCAGTGATCCCCCGGGACAGGTGCGCTCTGGGGCCAACGTCCTGACTTTC.

This clone was observed a single time. The chain couples TRBV19 to TRBJ2-2; 9 bases agree with TRBD1. Germline V gene data show CDR1 as LNHDA and CDR2 as SQIVND (reference sequence). V shed 6 bases and J 5 bases; nucleotides not matched to a gene: 4. The CDR3 covers 14 residues. CDR3 protein: CASRWDRVTGELFF. DNA of the CDR3: TGTGCCAGTAGATGGGACAGGGTAACCGGGGAGCTGTTTTTT.

V and J are TRBV2 and TRBJ2-7; D remains ambiguous. The germline V and J ends were trimmed by 4 bases and 1 base, with 11 bases remaining between them. Germline CDR1 reads SNHLY; CDR2 reads FYNNEI. The CDR3 is 14 amino acids. The CDR3: CASSGRQTSYEQYF. The DNA for the CDR3 is TGTGCCAGCAGTGGACGGCAGACTTCCTACGAGCAGTACTTC.

The table lists this clone with a count of one. The rearrangement uses TRBV2 and TRBJ1-1; tentative D call: TRBD1 (6 bases). Germline V CDR1 and CDR2: SNHLY, FYNNEI. Trimming shortened V by 7 bases and J by 0 bases, and 9 bases separated the two germline ends. This CDR3 has 13 amino acids. The CDR3 region is CASTDRMNTEAFF. CDR3 bases: TGTGCCAGCACTGACAGGATGAACACTGAAGCTTTCTTT.

The chain couples TRBV5-1 to TRBJ2-7; 8 bases fit TRBD2. Germline V gene sequence: CDR1 SGHRS, CDR2 YFSETQ. Unmatched junction bases numbered 2, after V lost 0 bases and J lost 3 bases. The CDR3 is made up of 14 amino acids. Here the CDR3 reads CASSLAGGYYEQYF. The CDR3 DNA is TGCGCCAGCAGCTTGGCGGGAGGGTACTACGAGCAGTACTTC.

V is TRBV5-4 and J is TRBJ2-3; TRBD2 matches 15 bases. The CDR3 covers 16 residues. CDR1 is SGHNT and CDR2 is YYREEE in the germline V gene (reference sequence). The J segment lost 5 bases and the V segment lost 5 bases, leaving 6 bases of the junction unmatched. The CDR3 DNA follows: TGTGCCAGCAGGATTCCGGGACTAGCGGGAGGAGATACGCAGTATTTT. As protein: CASRIPGLAGGDTQYF.

The J gene is TRBJ2-4, the V gene TRBV28; a weak D match, TRBD1 (6 bases). The CDR3 has 14 residues. Germline V gene sequence: CDR1 MDHEN, CDR2 SYDVKM. The V end was cut by 4 bases, the J end by 8 bases, with 15 bases between. The CDR3 coding sequence is TGTGCCAGCAGTTCCCGAACAGGGCTAGACATTCAGTACTTC. It specifies CASSSRTGLDIQYF.

The J gene is TRBJ1-5, the V gene TRBV10-3, with TRBD1 matching 7 bases. Looked up from germline, CDR1 is ENHRY and CDR2 is SYGVKD. The length of the CDR3 is 15 residues. The V segment lost 4 bases and the J segment 4 bases; nucleotides outside the gene matches: 7. The CDR3 coding sequence is TGTGCCATCAGTGGCGACAGGGCTTCGAATCAGCCCCAGCATTTT. As protein: CAISGDRASNQPQHF.

The rearrangement joins TRBV27 to TRBJ1-2; TRBD1 agrees at 7 bases. CDR3 length: 15 amino acids. Germline CDR1 is MNHEY and CDR2 is SMNVEV (reference sequence). Losses at the gene ends were 6 bases for V and 7 bases for J; bases not matched to a gene: 14. The CDR3 loop reads CASSYDRVGPGGYTF. CDR3 sequence (DNA): TGTGCCAGCAGCTATGACAGGGTAGGGCCAGGTGGCTACACCTTC.

This chain joins TRBV13 and TRBJ2-7, with D perhaps matching TRBD2 (5 bases). V lost 2 bases and J 2 bases, leaving 7 bases between the germline ends. This CDR3 region has 13 residues. Germline V lookup: CDR1 PRHDT, CDR2 FYEKMQ (reference sequence). Here the CDR3 reads CASSLSGTYEQYF. Here the CDR3 DNA reads TGTGCCAGCAGCTTATCGGGGACCTACGAGCAGTACTTC.

The chain carries TRBV30 and TRBJ2-7; weak D call: TRBD1 (6 bases). CDR1 and CDR2 (germline): GTSNPN, SVGIG (reference sequence). The CDR3 is 12 residues long. V lost 3 bases and J lost 6, with 12 bases in between. CDR3 sequence: CAWRPGAAEQYF. The CDR3, as DNA: TGTGCCTGGAGGCCAGGGGCGGCCGAGCAGTACTTC.

This clone was counted once. This chain joins TRBV5-1 and TRBJ2-7; 7 positions match TRBD2. CDR1 SGHRS and CDR2 YFSETQ come from the germline V gene. V lost 7 bases to trimming and J lost 4 bases; unmatched junction nucleotides: 5. The CDR3 length is 12 residues. DNA for the CDR3: TGCGCCAGCCGGGACTATTCTTACGAGCAGTACTTC. Protein: CASRDYSYEQYF. Looking up the rest from reference TRBV5-1 and TRBJ2-7 gives the full variable domain: KAGVTQTPRYLIKTRGQQVTLSCSPISGHRSVSWYQQTPGQGLQFLFEYFSETQRNKGNFPGRFSGRQFSNSRSEMNVSTLELGDSALYLCASRDYSYEQYFGPGTRLTVT.

V and J are TRBV4-1 and TRBJ1-5, with 9 bases that match TRBD1. Trimming took 3 bases from V and 0 from J; bases not matched to a gene: 12. CDR1 and CDR2 (germline): MGHRA, YSYEKL. The CDR3 runs to 19 residues. The CDR3 DNA follows: TGCGCCAGCAGCCAGTATTGGACAGGGGCCGACCATAGCAATCAGCCCCAGCATTTT. The encoded protein is CASSQYWTGADHSNQPQHF.

This clone was detected only once. V usage is TRBV5-1 and J usage is TRBJ2-1; 8 bases line up with TRBD2. Germline V CDR1 and CDR2: SGHRS, YFSETQ. The CDR3 loop spans 14 amino acids. Trimming took 4 bases from V and 4 from J; bases not matched to a gene: 4. CDR3 loop: CASSPSGWYNEQFF. The DNA for the CDR3 is TGCGCCAGCAGCCCTAGCGGGTGGTACAATGAGCAGTTCTTC.

V gene TRBV11-2 combines with J gene TRBJ1-4; D unclear. From germline, CDR1 is SGHAT and CDR2 FQNNGV. CDR3 length: 12 amino acids. Trimming removed 1 base at V and 7 bases at J, with 4 bases between. The CDR3 sequence is CASSLVGEKLFF. In DNA, the CDR3 is TGTGCCAGCAGCTTAGTCGGTGAAAAACTGTTTTTT.